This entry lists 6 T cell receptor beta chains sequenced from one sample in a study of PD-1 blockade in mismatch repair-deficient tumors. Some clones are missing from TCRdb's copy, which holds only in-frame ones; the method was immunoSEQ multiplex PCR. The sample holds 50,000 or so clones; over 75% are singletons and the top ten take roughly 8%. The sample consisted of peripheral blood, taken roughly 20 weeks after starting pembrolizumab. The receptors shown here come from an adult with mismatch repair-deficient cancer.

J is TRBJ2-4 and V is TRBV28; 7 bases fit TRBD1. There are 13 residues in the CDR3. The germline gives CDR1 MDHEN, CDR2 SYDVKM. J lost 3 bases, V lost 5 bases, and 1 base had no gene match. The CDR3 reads CASSDRDKNIQYF. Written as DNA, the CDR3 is TGTGCCAGCAGTGACAGGGACAAAAACATTCAGTACTTC.

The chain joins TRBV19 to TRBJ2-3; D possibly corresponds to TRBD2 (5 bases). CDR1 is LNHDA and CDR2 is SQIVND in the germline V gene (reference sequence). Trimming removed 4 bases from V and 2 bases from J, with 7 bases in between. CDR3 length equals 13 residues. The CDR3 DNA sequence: TGTGCCAGTAGTAAGGGAGCCACAGATACGCAGTATTTT. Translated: CASSKGATDTQYF.

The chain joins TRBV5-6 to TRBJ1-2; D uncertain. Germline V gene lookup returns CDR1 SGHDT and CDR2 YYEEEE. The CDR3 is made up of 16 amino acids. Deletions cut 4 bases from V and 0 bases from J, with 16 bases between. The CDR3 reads CASSSGTRVTNYGYTF. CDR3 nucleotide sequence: TGTGCCAGCAGCAGTGGCACGAGGGTGACTAACTATGGCTACACCTTC.

This CDR3 is CSVGLAGDAPQFF. In DNA form, the CDR3 reads TGCAGCGTTGGACTAGCGGGAGATGCCCCGCAGTTCTTC. V and J are TRBV29-1 and TRBJ2-1; the match to TRBD2 covers 12 bases. Germline V gene sequence: CDR1 SQVTM, CDR2 ANQGSEA. There are 13 residues in the CDR3. After removal of 4 bases from V and 12 bases from J, the junction contained 7 bases not matched to a gene.

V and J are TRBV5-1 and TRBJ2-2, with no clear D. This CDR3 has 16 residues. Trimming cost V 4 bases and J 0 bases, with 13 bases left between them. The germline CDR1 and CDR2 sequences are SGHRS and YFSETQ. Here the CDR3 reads CASSPRVSANTGELFF. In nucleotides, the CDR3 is TGCGCCAGCAGCCCCCGGGTCTCCGCGAACACCGGGGAGCTGTTTTTT. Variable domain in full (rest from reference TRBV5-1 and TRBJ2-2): KAGVTQTPRYLIKTRGQQVTLSCSPISGHRSVSWYQQTPGQGLQFLFEYFSETQRNKGNFPGRFSGRQFSNSRSEMNVSTLELGDSALYLCASSPRVSANTGELFFGEGSRLTVL.

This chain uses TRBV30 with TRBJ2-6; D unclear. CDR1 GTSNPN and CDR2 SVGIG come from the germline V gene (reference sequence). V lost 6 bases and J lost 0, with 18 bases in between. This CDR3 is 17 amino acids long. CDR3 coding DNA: TGTGCCTGCCCTCTCCCAGTAGGGCACTCTGGGGCCAACGTCCTGACTTTC. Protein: CACPLPVGHSGANVLTF.